The clone carrying this T cell receptor (beta chain) has just a few counts. Germline lookup yields CDR1 SGDLS and CDR2 YYNGEE. J was trimmed by 0 bases and V by 0 bases; bases with no gene match: 2. The CDR3 is 15 amino acids. Clones were read by immunoSEQ multiplex PCR, and TCRdb kept only the in-frame ones, dropping some. The sample consists of nearly 4,000 clones, approximately 86% of them appearing once. The data originate from a study of hypomethylating agent response in myelodysplastic syndrome. The chain is built from TRBV9 and TRBJ1-1, with 7 bases aligning to TRBD1. This TCR derives from a human donor with myelodysplastic syndrome. Material: bone marrow, obtained before or after starting hypomethylating agent treatment for myelodysplastic syndrome (not recorded which). The CDR3 DNA is TGTGCCAGCAGCGTAGAGGGACAGCTGAACACTGAAGCTTTCTTT. It codes for CASSVEGQLNTEAFF.